The 27 T cell receptor beta chains below were found in one sample sequenced in a study of shared T cell receptors in the human thymus. The table came from immunoSEQ multiplex PCR; TCRdb's copy has only in-frame clones and leaves some out. This sample has 450,000 to 650,000 clones, with approximately 80% found just once. Another study also made use of these data, one on human thymus T cells.

Sequencing was carried out using thymocytes. Every receptor here comes from a boy in the first two years of life with a congenital heart defect.

The chain couples TRBV5-6 to TRBJ2-7, with TRBD1 matching 8 bases. V gave up 6 bases and J gave up 9 bases; unmatched junction bases: 8. The CDR3 contains 12 residues. The germline V gene encodes CDR1 SGHDT and CDR2 YYEEEE. In DNA, the CDR3 is TGTGCCAGCACGACGACAGGGACAGGGCAGTACTTC. Protein: CASTTTGTGQYF.

The chain recombines TRBV6-1 with TRBJ1-2, with D perhaps matching TRBD1 (5 bases). The V and J ends lost 10 bases and 5 bases respectively, with 20 bases between them. This CDR3 region has 14 residues. Germline values: CDR1 MNHNS, CDR2 SASEGT. The CDR3 DNA reads as TGTGCCATCTCGGGAGGGGACCACCCGTATGGCTACACCTTC. Translation gives CAISGGDHPYGYTF.

In regard to this clone: This specimen includes other DNA sequences encoding the same CDR3. This chain joins TRBV7-2 and TRBJ2-7; D is unclear. This CDR3 comprises 12 residues. Trimming stripped 5 bases from V and 4 bases from J, with 9 bases between. Per the germline V gene, CDR1 is SGHTA and CDR2 is FQGNSA. CDR3 DNA sequence: TGTGCCAGCAGCCTACCTCCATACGAGCAGTACTTC. As protein: CASSLPPYEQYF.

The chain employs TRBV28 and TRBJ2-2; 7 bases align to TRBD1. CDR1 is MDHEN, CDR2 SYDVKM, per germline. The CDR3 length is 17 residues. V dropped 2 bases and J dropped 0; count of bases not matched to a gene: 6. CDR3 protein: CASSLPPGGANTGELFF. As DNA, the CDR3 is TGTGCCAGCAGTTTACCCCCAGGGGGAGCGAACACCGGGGAGCTGTTTTTT.

The chain combines TRBV15 with TRBJ2-1; unclear D gene. This CDR3 has 12 amino acids. Germline V gives CDR1 LNHNV, CDR2 YYDKDF (reference sequence). Trimming pared 1 base from V and 12 bases from J, leaving 10 bases between. CDR3 residues: CATSRGRVPQFF. In DNA, the CDR3 is TGTGCCACCAGCAGAGGGAGAGTACCGCAGTTCTTC.

The genes are TRBV27 and TRBJ2-7; 9 bases agree with TRBD1. Germline V gives CDR1 MNHEY, CDR2 SMNVEV (reference sequence). The CDR3 is made up of 15 amino acids. After removal of 2 bases from V and 6 bases from J, the junction contained 8 bases not matched to a gene. The CDR3 DNA sequence: TGTGCCAGCAGTTTAAGGTGGACAGGGGTGTGCGAGCAGTACTTC. This sequence encodes CASSLRWTGVCEQYF.

This rearrangement joins TRBV4-3 to TRBJ2-3; 7 positions match TRBD2. This CDR3 is built from 17 residues. The ends lost 4 bases at V and 5 bases at J; junction bases unmatched: 15. The V gene's germline CDR1 is LGHNA and CDR2 YSLEER. The CDR3 DNA is TGCGCCAGCAGCCTCCGACGGGAGGAACCACCCAAAGATACGCAGTATTTT. It is translated as CASSLRREEPPKDTQYF.

With regard to this clone: The junction differs from germline at one of its ends, possibly a read error. The same CDR3 also results from other DNA sequences found in this sample. The gene calls are TRBV6-5 and TRBJ2-2; D unclear. In germline, CDR1 is MNHEY, CDR2 SVGAGI. This CDR3 spans 13 amino acids. CDR3 amino acids: CASSYSRGGELFF. CDR3 coding DNA: TGTGCCAGCAGCTACTCGCGCGGCGGGGAGCTGTTTTTT.

This chain uses TRBV9 with TRBJ2-5; 9 nucleotides agree with TRBD2. Per the germline V gene, CDR1 is SGDLS and CDR2 is YYNGEE. The CDR3 is 17 residues long. The V and J ends lost 0 bases and 2 bases, in that order; junction bases with no gene match: 8. CDR3 loop: CASSVDGREGPQETQYF. In nucleotides, the CDR3 is TGTGCCAGCAGCGTAGACGGGCGGGAGGGCCCTCAAGAGACCCAGTACTTC.

The J gene is TRBJ1-4, the V gene TRBV7-2, with TRBD1 matching over 7 bases. Germline V gene lookup returns CDR1 SGHTA and CDR2 FQGNSA. J gave up 8 bases and V 8 bases, and 8 bases lay outside the gene matches. The CDR3 covers 13 residues. In nucleotides, the CDR3 is TGTGCCAGCCTAGGGGGCGCGTGGGAAAAACTGTTTTTT. Its translation is CASLGGAWEKLFF.

The chain carries TRBV7-6 and TRBJ2-7, with 7 bases lining up with TRBD1. Germline V lookup: CDR1 SGHVS, CDR2 FNYEAQ. The CDR3 has 15 amino acids. V was pared by 1 base and J by 0 bases, with 3 bases of the junction left unmatched. In DNA form, the CDR3 reads TGTGCCAGCAGCTTAGGGACAGGAAGCTCCTACGAGCAGTACTTC. Translation: CASSLGTGSSYEQYF.

The chain combines TRBV28 with TRBJ2-3; 8 bases line up with TRBD2. This CDR3 is 15 amino acids long. The V gene end was trimmed by 4 bases and the J gene end by 4 bases; junction bases not matched to a gene: 7. CDR1 is MDHEN, CDR2 SYDVKM, per germline. In DNA form, the CDR3 reads TGTGCCAGCAGTTGCCGGGGGGGGCGGGCAGATACGCAGTATTTT. Its translation: CASSCRGGRADTQYF.

V is TRBV27 and J is TRBJ1-5, with D unclear. V was trimmed by 2 bases and J by 3 bases, leaving 5 bases between them. Per germline, CDR1 MNHEY and CDR2 SMNVEV (reference sequence). This CDR3 region has 13 residues. The CDR3 region has the DNA TGTGCCAGCAGTTTAGAGGTCAATCAGCCCCAGCATTTT. As protein: CASSLEVNQPQHF.

This chain connects TRBV4-3 to TRBJ2-7, with TRBD1 matching 7 bases. Germline trimming cut 1 base from V and 1 base from J; bases unmatched to any gene: 10. CDR3 length equals 17 residues. The germline V gene encodes CDR1 LGHNA and CDR2 YSLEER. In nucleotides, the CDR3 is TGCGCCAGCAGCCAAGCCGACCCTCACAGGGGATCCTACGAGCAGTACTTC. Translating it yields CASSQADPHRGSYEQYF.

The gene calls are TRBV30 and TRBJ2-7, with TRBD2 matching 14 bases. The CDR3 is 14 residues long. Germline V lookup: CDR1 GTSNPN, CDR2 SVGIG (reference sequence). The trim removed 5 bases at V and 6 bases at J, leaving 6 bases unmatched. DNA of the CDR3: TGTGCCTGGGGACTAGCGGGAGGTGTAGGCGAGCAGTACTTC. Encoded protein: CAWGLAGGVGEQYF.

The rearrangement joins TRBV5-1 to TRBJ2-3; no clear D. CDR1 SGHRS and CDR2 YFSETQ come from the germline V gene. The CDR3 is 12 residues long. The ends were cut back, 3 bases at V and 1 base at J, with 3 bases in the middle. CDR3 nucleotides: TGCGCCAGCAGCTCCTGCACAGATACGCAGTATTTT. Encoded protein: CASSSCTDTQYF.

This chain connects TRBV9 to TRBJ2-7; maybe TRBD2 (6 bases). This CDR3 comprises 14 residues. Germline CDR1 reads SGDLS; CDR2 reads YYNGEE. Trimming cost V 2 bases and J 2 bases, with 11 bases left between them. CDR3 in amino acids: CASSVGAGTYEQYF. The CDR3 nucleotides read TGTGCCAGCAGCGTCGGGGCGGGGACCTACGAGCAGTACTTC.

J is TRBJ2-1 and V is TRBV27, with D perhaps matching TRBD1 (5 bases). Trimming removed 6 bases at V and 4 bases at J, with 19 bases between. The CDR3 totals 16 residues. From germline, CDR1 is MNHEY and CDR2 SMNVEV (reference sequence). CDR3: CASSPNDSVPYNEQFF. CDR3 sequence (DNA): TGTGCCAGCAGCCCTAACGACAGCGTGCCTTACAATGAGCAGTTCTTC.

The chain combines TRBV28 with TRBJ2-7; 9 bases are a match to TRBD2. The V gene end was trimmed by 5 bases and the J gene end by 7 bases; junction bases not matched to a gene: 15. From germline, CDR1 is MDHEN and CDR2 SYDVKM. This CDR3 region has 16 residues. The CDR3 nucleotides are TGTGCCAGCAGTCCTCCCCCCCTAGCGGGATTTGGTGAGCAGTACTTC. Amino acids: CASSPPPLAGFGEQYF.

This rearrangement joins TRBV5-4 to TRBJ2-7; 9 bases agree with TRBD2. The V segment lost 2 bases and the J segment 7 bases; nucleotides outside the gene matches: 13. The CDR3 totals 16 residues. Germline V CDR1 and CDR2: SGHNT, YYREEE (reference sequence). The CDR3 bases are TGTGCCAGCAGCTTTCTTCAGCGGGAGGAGGTGGAGGAGCAGTACTTC. Its translation: CASSFLQREEVEEQYF.

V is TRBV29-1 and J is TRBJ1-4; 7 bases map to TRBD1. Germline lookup yields CDR1 SQVTM and CDR2 ANQGSEA. CDR3 length equals 13 residues. Trimming removed 6 bases from V and 5 bases from J; junction bases left unmatched: 6. The CDR3 DNA sequence: TGCAGCGTCCGGGACAGCCGAAATGAAAAACTGTTTTTT. It codes for CSVRDSRNEKLFF.

The chain employs TRBV7-2 and TRBJ1-2, with 8 bases lining up with TRBD1. This CDR3 is built from 14 residues. Trimming took 4 bases from V and 3 from J; bases not matched to a gene: 4. Germline values: CDR1 SGHTA, CDR2 FQGNSA. CDR3 loop: CASSWTGPYYGYTF. CDR3 bases: TGTGCCAGCAGCTGGACAGGGCCTTACTATGGCTACACCTTC.

The gene calls are TRBV29-1 and TRBJ2-1; 7 nucleotides align to TRBD2. V shed 0 bases, J shed 5 bases, and the junction held 7 bases outside the gene matches. The CDR3 covers 15 residues. Germline CDR1 SQVTM, CDR2 ANQGSEA. CDR3 in amino acids: CSVEDTASGNNEQFF. CDR3 DNA: TGCAGCGTTGAAGATACGGCTAGCGGAAACAATGAGCAGTTCTTC.

This sequence joins TRBV20-1 and TRBJ1-1, with D possibly TRBD1 on 5 matching bases. The CDR3 length is 10 residues. V shed 7 bases and J shed 6 bases, with 9 bases lying between them. Germline V gene lookup returns CDR1 DFQATT and CDR2 SNEGSKA (reference sequence). CDR3 loop: CSVGTSEAFF. The CDR3 region has the DNA TGCAGTGTCGGGACTTCTGAAGCTTTCTTT.

This chain joins TRBV27 and TRBJ2-7; no clear D gene. Trimming took 5 bases from V and 5 from J, leaving 10 bases between them. CDR1 MNHEY and CDR2 SMNVEV come from the germline V gene (reference sequence). The CDR3 extends over 12 amino acids. The CDR3: CASSTPYHEQYF. The CDR3, as DNA: TGTGCCAGCAGTACTCCATATCACGAGCAGTACTTC.

The V gene is TRBV7-8, the J gene TRBJ2-5; TRBD1 aligns across 10 bases. This CDR3 comprises 16 residues. Losses at the gene ends were 4 bases for V and 5 bases for J; bases not matched to a gene: 10. Germline V CDR1 and CDR2: SGHVS, FQNEAQ. In DNA, the CDR3 is TGTGCCAGCAGCTCGGGTGGACAGGGGGATGGGGAGACCCAGTACTTC. This codes for CASSSGGQGDGETQYF.

The V and J genes are TRBV5-1 and TRBJ2-7; D is unresolved. This CDR3 is 14 amino acids long. V lost 3 bases to trimming and J lost 4 bases, with 14 bases between them. Germline V CDR1 and CDR2: SGHRS, YFSETQ. CDR3: CASSSTESQYEQYF. The DNA for the CDR3 is TGCGCCAGCAGCTCTACGGAGAGCCAGTACGAGCAGTACTTC.